This TCR beta chain appears in the sequencing data of a study of human T cells and chemical hapten exposure. General study results and limits: After DPC sensitization, TCRs above 1 in 1000 frequency showed no change.

This clonotype is medium-sized in the sample. Antigen: not known. Authors' methods: Samples contained a median of approximately 100,000 TCRs, with a range of roughly 23,224 to 700,000. TCRdb independently ran MiXCR on the RACE reads; one entry per CDR3 protein. TCRdb assigned the V and J calls; the authors' analysis was not used. The table shows tens of thousands of distinct CDR3 sequences, with under 15% occurring only once. Regarding time point: pre-sensitization, week 0. Sample treatment: therapeutic diphenylcyclopropenone sensitization with weekly scalp DPC. Blood was drawn before each patch test was applied. The CDR3 loop spans 13 amino acids. Germline-derived CDR1 and CDR2 are SGHNT and YYREEE (reference sequence). Trimming removed 2 bases at V and 5 bases at J, with 8 bases between.

This TCR was recovered from a woman younger than 45 with alopecia areata. Some clones in this sample may be carry-over from other donors' samples. The rearrangement joins TRBV5-4 to TRBJ2-1; the D gene could be TRBD1 or TRBD2 (5 bases each). The specimen comprised whole blood, sampled in connection with sensitization to the hapten diphenylcyclopropenone (DPC). The CDR3 DNA sequence: TGTGCCAGCAGCTTCGGGGCTGACAATGAGCAGTTCTTC. It encodes CASSFGADNEQFF. Looking up the rest from reference TRBV5-4 and TRBJ2-1 gives the full variable domain: ETGVTQSPTHLIKTRGQQVTLRCSSQSGHNTVSWYQQALGQGPQFIFQYYREEENGRGNFPPRFSGLQFPNYSSELNVNALELDDSALYLCASSFGADNEQFFGPGTRLTVL.